This TCR beta chain originates from a study of cytomegalovirus exposure and HLA in healthy donors. Study summary: The 120 validation repertoires used the same platform as the 600 to 750 first-cohort repertoires (as reported by a later analysis).

As concerns this clone: Its antigen is still unknown.

General study results and limits: The classifier reportedly diagnosed cytomegalovirus status with high specificity and sensitivity. TCR beta chains numbering 164 were designated cytomegalovirus-associated. The CMV antigen specificity of a few CMV-associated chains was confirmed through in vitro analysis.

Germline V gene lookup returns CDR1 SQVTM and CDR2 ANQGSEA. Trimming removed 7 bases at V and 5 bases at J, with 15 bases between. The CDR3 covers 12 residues. TCRdb's copy holds only in-frame clones and misses some; the assay was immunoSEQ multiplex PCR. The sample lists 250,000 to 350,000 clones; about nine tenths were seen once. The sequence came from a woman aged 18-35 years in good health and CMV-seronegative. Sequencing was done on a sample of PBMCs. This sequence joins TRBV29-1 and TRBJ2-7, with a possible D match to TRBD2 (6 bases). This CDR3 reads CSASSVPHEQYF. In DNA form, the CDR3 reads TGCAGCGCTTCTAGCGTCCCCCACGAGCAGTACTTC.